This TCR beta chain is drawn from a study of T cell responses to AZD1222 COVID-19 vaccine. CDR3 length: 18 amino acids. The J segment lost 0 bases and the V segment lost 3 bases, leaving 5 bases of the junction unmatched. Germline V CDR1 and CDR2: KGHSH, LQKENI. Method: immunoSEQ multiplex PCR; TCRdb's copy keeps in-frame clones and lacks some. The table shows 140,000 to 150,000 clones, with 92% occurring only once. The sample here was peripheral blood, taken 28 days after the second AZD1222 dose. This TCR was sampled from an adult who received the AZD1222 COVID-19 vaccine. The chain combines TRBV18 with TRBJ2-6, with TRBD1 matching over 10 bases. CDR3 DNA: TGTGCCAGCTCACCCGGGACAGGGGCCGGCTCTGGGGCCAACGTCCTGACTTTC. This translates into CASSPGTGAGSGANVLTF.